This T cell receptor beta chain was sequenced during a study of monozygotic twins with inflammatory bowel disease. Reanalyzing the 5' RACE reads, TCRdb keeps one entry per CDR3 protein, without DNA. This sample's table has about 200,000 distinct CDR3 sequences. Points from the study as a whole: Nothing supported a single strong signal or clonotype that was associated with IBD. Using the inverse Simpson index, IBD patients had lower TCRbeta diversity than healthy co-twins. Especially where disease activity was present, IBD patients had fewer clonotypes in common with others than healthy twins did. The authors could not tell different T cell subtypes apart.

CDR3 length: 12 residues. Of note for this clonotype: Its antigen is unknown.

The material sequenced was blood. This TCR came from a human donor with ulcerative colitis or Crohn's disease, or a healthy co-twin of an affected twin (not recorded which). V and J are TRBV12-3 or TRBV12-4 and TRBJ1-2. This chain's CDR3 is CASGGTSRGYTF.